These 25 T cell receptor beta chains were sequenced from one sample in a study of immune cell composition in non-small cell lung cancer. Normal lung was sampled as far from the tumour as possible, at least 3 cm. TCRdb keeps only in-frame clones here, not all; method: immunoSEQ multiplex PCR. The sample carries fewer than 2,000 clones, roughly 74% recorded once. The sequencing sample was made of non-adjacent lung tissue. Every receptor here comes from a human donor with non-small cell lung cancer.

This sequence joins TRBV4-2 and TRBJ2-5, with 9 nucleotides matching TRBD1. Trimming removed 5 bases from V and 4 bases from J; junction bases left unmatched: 5. This CDR3 has 14 amino acids. From germline, CDR1 is LGHNA and CDR2 YNFKEQ. The CDR3 DNA sequence: TGTGCCAGCAGCTCACAGGGGGCAGGAGAGACCCAGTACTTC. Its protein product is CASSSQGAGETQYF.

This clone was observed once. V and J are TRBV2 and TRBJ1-4, with unresolved D. The CDR3 is made up of 13 amino acids. The V and J ends lost 2 bases and 17 bases respectively, with 18 bases between them. Germline CDR1 and CDR2: SNHLY and FYNNEI. This CDR3 is CASSETLGGLGFF. CDR3 DNA sequence: TGTGCCAGCAGTGAAACGTTAGGCGGTTTAGGTTTTTTT.

The chain carries TRBV7-2 and TRBJ2-3; 9 bases match TRBD2. Per germline, CDR1 SGHTA and CDR2 FQGNSA. The CDR3 runs to 14 residues. V trimming: 3 bases; J trimming: 6 bases; junction bases outside the gene matches: 4. CDR3 DNA sequence: TGTGCCAGCAGCTTCGGACTAGCGACCGATACGCAGTATTTT. Translation: CASSFGLATDTQYF.

This chain joins TRBV7-9 and TRBJ2-7, with 9 bases fitting TRBD1. J lost 4 bases, V lost 1 base, and 8 bases had no gene match. The CDR3 runs 16 residues. Germline V CDR1 and CDR2: SEHNR, FQNEAQ (reference sequence). The CDR3 sequence is CASSLVFGQGTYEQYF. The CDR3 DNA sequence: TGTGCCAGCAGCTTAGTATTTGGACAGGGGACGTACGAGCAGTACTTC. The full variable domain, rest sourced from reference TRBV7-9 and TRBJ2-7, is DTGVSQNPRHKITKRGQNVTFRCDPISEHNRLYWYRQTLGQGPEFLTYFQNEAQLEKSRLLSDRFSAERPKGSFSTLEIQRTEQGDSAMYLCASSLVFGQGTYEQYFGPGTRLTVT.

This rearrangement joins TRBV5-6 to TRBJ2-3; 8 bases line up with TRBD1. The CDR3 spans 15 residues. Germline loops: CDR1 SGHDT, CDR2 YYEEEE. With V trimmed by 4 bases and J by 5 bases, 9 bases remained unmatched. This CDR3 reads CASSGDRHSGDTQYF. CDR3 coding DNA: TGTGCCAGCAGCGGGGACAGGCATTCGGGAGATACGCAGTATTTT.

This clone has more than one count but fewer than ten. This chain joins TRBV28 and TRBJ1-5, with 10 positions matching TRBD1. Germline V gene sequence: CDR1 MDHEN, CDR2 SYDVKM. The CDR3 is 17 residues long. V lost 6 bases, J lost 9 bases, and 17 bases stayed unmatched. The CDR3 bases are TGTGCCAGCAGCCGACAGCCGGGACAGGGGAATCAATCGCCCCAGCATTTT. The encoded protein is CASSRQPGQGNQSPQHF.

V is TRBV5-1 and J is TRBJ2-1; 9 bases line up with TRBD1. The CDR3 sequence is 18 residues long. Germline V gives CDR1 SGHRS, CDR2 YFSETQ. The trim removed 1 base at V and 1 base at J, leaving 9 bases unmatched. CDR3 DNA sequence: TGCGCCAGCAGCTTGCAGGGGGGTGGGACAGGGTCCTACAATGAGCAGTTCTTC. This codes for CASSLQGGGTGSYNEQFF.

This clone has only a few counts. This rearrangement joins TRBV7-9 to TRBJ1-5; D possibly corresponds to TRBD1 (6 bases). CDR3 length: 14 amino acids. V was cut by 4 bases and J by 5 bases, with 12 bases left in between. CDR1 and CDR2 (germline): SEHNR, FQNEAQ (reference sequence). The CDR3 nucleotides read TGTGCCAGCAGCTCAGGGGACGTCTATCAGCCCCAGCATTTT. Translated, it gives CASSSGDVYQPQHF.

This rearrangement joins TRBV13 to TRBJ2-1; perhaps TRBD1 as D (6 bases). Germline CDR1 and CDR2: PRHDT and FYEKMQ (reference sequence). The CDR3 covers 18 residues. V was shortened by 8 bases and J by 5 bases, with 28 bases between the two germline ends. The CDR3 sequence: CASGGKQGMVAMDNEQFF. DNA for the CDR3: TGTGCCAGCGGGGGTAAACAGGGCATGGTGGCGATGGACAATGAGCAGTTCTTC.

The genes are TRBV6-5 and TRBJ2-3, with D possibly matching TRBD2 (6 bases). The V end lost 2 bases, the J end lost 4 bases, and 13 bases lay between the germline ends. Germline V gene lookup returns CDR1 MNHEY and CDR2 SVGAGI. The CDR3 totals 15 residues. This CDR3 is CASSYQAGTADTQYF. The DNA for the CDR3 is TGTGCCAGCAGTTACCAAGCCGGGACTGCAGATACGCAGTATTTT.

The chain links TRBV6-6 to TRBJ1-5; 9 positions match TRBD1. Germline assignment: CDR1 MNHNY and CDR2 SVGAGI (reference sequence). CDR3 length: 15 amino acids. Trimming took 2 bases from V and 5 from J; bases not matched to a gene: 4. CDR3 nucleotide sequence: TGTGCCAGCAGTTACACGACAGGGGGGGATCAGCCCCAGCATTTT. Translated, it gives CASSYTTGGDQPQHF.

V is TRBV14 and J is TRBJ2-7; TRBD1 aligns across 8 bases. The J segment lost 6 bases and the V segment lost 4 bases, leaving 5 bases of the junction unmatched. Per germline, CDR1 SGHDN and CDR2 FVKESK. CDR3 length equals 13 residues. CDR3 nucleotides: TGTGCCAGCAGCCCGAGGGACAGGAGCGAGCAGTACTTC. Its translation: CASSPRDRSEQYF.

J is TRBJ2-7 and V is TRBV11-2, with D maybe TRBD1 (5 bases). The germline V and J ends were trimmed by 2 bases and 6 bases, with 8 bases remaining between them. Germline V gene data show CDR1 as SGHAT and CDR2 as FQNNGV. CDR3 length: 12 amino acids. The DNA for the CDR3 is TGTGCCAGCAGCTTACTTAGGGGCGAGCAGTACTTC. It encodes CASSLLRGEQYF.

V and J are TRBV13 and TRBJ2-1, with 8 bases identical to TRBD2. Germline V gene sequence: CDR1 PRHDT, CDR2 FYEKMQ (reference sequence). The CDR3 loop spans 16 amino acids. Losses at the gene ends were 1 base for V and 4 bases for J; bases not matched to a gene: 6. CDR3 nucleotides: TGTGCCAGCAGCTTAGAGGCGGCGGGGGGATACAATGAGCAGTTCTTC. It is translated as CASSLEAAGGYNEQFF.

The chain recombines TRBV27 with TRBJ1-2; 12 bases fit TRBD1. Per germline, CDR1 MNHEY and CDR2 SMNVEV (reference sequence). The CDR3 is made up of 16 amino acids. The ends lost 4 bases at V and 8 bases at J; junction bases unmatched: 11. This CDR3 reads CASSSFGTGGFRGYTF. DNA for the CDR3: TGTGCCAGCAGTTCCTTCGGGACAGGGGGCTTCCGGGGCTACACCTTC.

The chain has TRBV30 and TRBJ1-1; TRBD1 might be the D (5 bases). V gave up 3 bases and J gave up 8 bases, with 13 bases separating them. CDR1 and CDR2 from the germline V gene are GTSNPN and SVGIG (reference sequence). The CDR3 totals 12 residues. CDR3 nucleotide sequence: TGTGCCTGGAGCCTGGGGCGGTACGAAGCTTTCTTT. It yields the protein CAWSLGRYEAFF. The full variable domain, in which reference TRBV30 and TRBJ1-1 provide the parts outside the CDR3, is SQTIHQWPATLVQPVGSPLSLECTVEGTSNPNLYWYRQAAGRGLQLLFYSVGIGQISSEVPQNLSASRPQDRQFILSSKKLLLSDSGFYLCAWSLGRYEAFFGQGTRLTVV.

The table lists this clone with a few counts. This sequence joins TRBV6-9 and TRBJ2-7; TRBD1 matches at 11 bases. The CDR3 length is 16 residues. CDR1 is MNHGY, CDR2 SVAAGI, per germline. After removal of 4 bases from V and 7 bases from J, the junction contained 12 bases not matched to a gene. CDR3 protein: CASSSLFGQGAREQYF. CDR3 bases: TGTGCCAGCAGTTCCCTCTTCGGACAGGGGGCACGAGAGCAGTACTTC.

The chain couples TRBV6-5 to TRBJ1-1; 8 nucleotides align to TRBD1. Trimming removed 10 bases from V and 9 bases from J; junction bases left unmatched: 16. Germline CDR1 and CDR2: MNHEY and SVGAGI. This CDR3 is built from 14 residues. As DNA, the CDR3 is TGTGCCACGAAGACAGGGGATACAGCGAAGCAAGCTTTCTTT. Protein: CATKTGDTAKQAFF.

CDR3: CASSYPPGTSGGTDTQYF. In DNA, the CDR3 is TGTGCCAGCAGCTACCCCCCCGGGACTAGCGGGGGTACAGATACGCAGTATTTT. This chain joins TRBV9 and TRBJ2-3; 14 positions match TRBD2. The V gene's germline CDR1 is SGDLS and CDR2 YYNGEE. CDR3 length equals 18 residues. Trimming removed 4 bases from V and 3 bases from J; junction bases left unmatched: 10.

The J gene is TRBJ1-2, the V gene TRBV2, with D tentatively TRBD1 (5 bases). This CDR3 has 14 residues. Germline CDR1 SNHLY, CDR2 FYNNEI. V lost 5 bases to trimming and J lost 6 bases, with 16 bases between them. CDR3 bases: TGTGCCAGCAGTTACTCCGGGGGTAGCAATGGCTACACCTTC. As protein: CASSYSGGSNGYTF.

This clone occurred a few times. The chain recombines TRBV2 with TRBJ1-6, with unresolved D. Trimming removed 4 bases at V and 14 bases at J, with 9 bases between. Germline V CDR1 and CDR2: SNHLY, FYNNEI. CDR3 length equals 11 residues. The CDR3 loop reads CASSARLALHF. The CDR3 bases are TGTGCCAGCAGTGCCCGACTGGCCCTCCACTTT.

This clone was counted a few times. V is TRBV11-2 and J is TRBJ1-2; D might be TRBD1 (6 bases). The V end was cut by 5 bases, the J end by 7 bases, with 20 bases between. The CDR3 has 15 residues. The germline gives CDR1 SGHAT, CDR2 FQNNGV. CDR3: CASSIYDRQVSGYTF. The CDR3 region has the DNA TGTGCCAGCAGCATCTACGACAGGCAAGTGAGTGGCTACACCTTC.

DNA of the CDR3: TGTGCCACCGATAGCGGGGGGGCAGATACGCAGTATTTT. Encoded protein: CATDSGGADTQYF. The chain combines TRBV10-3 with TRBJ2-3; the match to TRBD2 covers 11 bases. With 10 bases clipped from V and 4 bases from J, the junction kept 4 bases outside the gene matches. CDR3 length: 13 residues. Germline V gene sequence: CDR1 ENHRY, CDR2 SYGVKD.

The chain links TRBV7-2 to TRBJ2-7, with 9 nucleotides matching TRBD1. The CDR3 spans 16 residues. Unmatched junction bases numbered 8, after V lost 1 base and J lost 4 bases. The germline gives CDR1 SGHTA, CDR2 FQGNSA. CDR3 bases: TGTGCCAGCAGCTTAGTATTTGGACAGGGGACGTACGAGCAGTACTTC. Residues: CASSLVFGQGTYEQYF.

The V and J genes are TRBV5-4 and TRBJ1-5; no definite D call. Looked up from germline, CDR1 is SGHNT and CDR2 is YYREEE (reference sequence). The CDR3 contains 14 residues. V lost 2 bases, J lost 5 bases, and 11 bases lay in between. CDR3 amino acids: CASSFKAGYQPQHF. The CDR3 DNA reads as TGTGCCAGCAGCTTCAAGGCAGGCTATCAGCCCCAGCATTTT. The full variable domain, completed using reference TRBV5-4 and TRBJ1-5, is ETGVTQSPTHLIKTRGQQVTLRCSSQSGHNTVSWYQQALGQGPQFIFQYYREEENGRGNFPPRFSGLQFPNYSSELNVNALELDDSALYLCASSFKAGYQPQHFGDGTRLSIL.